This T cell receptor (beta chain) came from a study of CD8 T cells in ankylosing spondylitis (dated by TCRdb to about 2017). Notes on the research overall: T cell receptor beta repertoires were profiled in healthy donors and ankylosing spondylitis patients so that disease-linked TCR variants could be found. In total, the full study cohort was made up of roughly 110 healthy donors and approximately 24 ankylosing spondylitis patients. Peripheral blood was sampled, and synovial fluid was additionally collected from ankylosing spondylitis patients.

This clonotype was counted at least ten times. The target of this receptor is not known. No much larger clonotype is one base removed from it; base qualities were not supplied. Beyond this particular receptor, the publication reports: In peripheral blood, the disease-linked clones were found at relatively low frequencies and had a CD8+ phenotype. Some motif variants were previously reported in synovial fluid and blood of reactive arthritis patients, suggesting common disease-initiation mechanisms. Blood from ankylosing spondylitis patients appeared to be characterized by a TCR beta motif made up of several highly homologous amino acid variants. The disease-linked clones were reported as significantly enriched in matched synovial fluid samples from ankylosing spondylitis patients.

The sequencer was an Illumina HiSeq 2500. Quantitative 5'-RACE with molecular barcodes was the method used to prepare the TCR beta libraries. In the authors' own workflow: A new computational method, built on a probabilistic model of VDJ rearrangement, was used to identify disease-linked TCR variants. Clones were called with MiXCR by TCRdb after fastp trimmed the public reads at Q25, and only in-frame beta chains were retained. CDR3 protein duplicates are merged, each entry listing the most common genes and DNA. These V and J calls derive from TCRdb rather than the authors' analysis. A total of around 890,000 distinct CDR3 sequences appear in this sample, approximately 10% of them only once. Under 0.6% of the sample rests with the top ten. The V end loses 7 bases and the J end loses 5 bases, and a stretch of 15 bases separates them. Including the terminal cysteine and phenylalanine, the CDR3 comprises 13 residues. Of all the DNA, just the CDR3 is kept, 39 bases in frame from base 1. CDR1 and CDR2 are drawn from the germline V gene: MNHEY, SVGEGT.

Sequencing was done on a sample of blood, either unsorted or a sorted T cell fraction (not recorded which). The receptor was derived from a male donor with ankylosing spondylitis. The V gene is TRBV6-2 or TRBV6-3 and the J gene is TRBJ2-7; the D gene identity is not certain. CDR3 sequence: CASTKRVSHEQYF. In nucleotide form, the sequence is TGTGCCAGCACCAAAAGGGTGAGCCACGAGCAGTACTTC.